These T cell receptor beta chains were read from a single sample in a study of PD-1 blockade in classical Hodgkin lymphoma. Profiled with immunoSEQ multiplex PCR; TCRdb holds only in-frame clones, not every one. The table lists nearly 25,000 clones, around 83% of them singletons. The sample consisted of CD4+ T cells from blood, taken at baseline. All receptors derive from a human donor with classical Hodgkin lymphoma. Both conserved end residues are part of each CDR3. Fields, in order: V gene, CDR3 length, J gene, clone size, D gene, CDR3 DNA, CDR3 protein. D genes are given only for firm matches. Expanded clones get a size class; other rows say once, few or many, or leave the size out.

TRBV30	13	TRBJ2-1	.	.	TGTGCCTGGGCGGGCTTATCCTACAATGAGCAGTTCTTC	CAWAGLSYNEQFF
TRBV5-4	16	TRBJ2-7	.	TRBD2	TGTGCCAGCAGCTTGGCCGGCGCGGGGGGACTTGGAGAGCAGTACTTC	CASSLAGAGGLGEQYF
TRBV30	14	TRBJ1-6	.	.	TGTGCCTGGACCCTCGACGTACGAGATTCACCCCTCCACTTT	CAWTLDVRDSPLHF
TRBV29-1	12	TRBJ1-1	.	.	TGCAGCGTAGCATCCCTCAACACTGAAGCTTTCTTT	CSVASLNTEAFF
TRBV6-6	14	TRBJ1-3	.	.	TGTGCCAGCAGTAGGGCTGGGGAGGGAAACACCATATATTTT	CASSRAGEGNTIYF
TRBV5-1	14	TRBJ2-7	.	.	TGCGCCAGCAGCTTGGGACAGGAACTTTACGAGCAGTACTTC	CASSLGQELYEQYF
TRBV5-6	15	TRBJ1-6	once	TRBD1	TGTGCCAGCAGTCGCAGGGGGCCGAGTAATTCACCCCTCCACTTT	CASSRRGPSNSPLHF
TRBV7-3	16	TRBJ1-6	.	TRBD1	TGTGCCAGCAGCGCCTCTGGGACAGGGAGTAATTCACCCCTCCACTTT	CASSASGTGSNSPLHF
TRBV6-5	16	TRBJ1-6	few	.	TGTGCCAGCAGTTACTCGACGCAGGCCCGCGATTCACCCCTCCACTTT	CASSYSTQARDSPLHF
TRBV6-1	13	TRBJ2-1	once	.	TGTGCCAGCAGGTTATACAGCTACAATGAGCAGTTCTTC	CASRLYSYNEQFF
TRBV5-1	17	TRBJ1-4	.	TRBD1	TGCGCCAGCAGCTTGGGGGTCAATACAGGGGGCCGTGAAAAACTGTTTTTT	CASSLGVNTGGREKLFF
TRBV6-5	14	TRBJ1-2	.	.	TGTGCCAGCAGTTACTCGCCAGGGAACTATGGCTACACCTTC	CASSYSPGNYGYTF
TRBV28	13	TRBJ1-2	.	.	TGTGCCAGCAGTGTAACAGGGCCCTATGGCTACACCTTC	CASSVTGPYGYTF
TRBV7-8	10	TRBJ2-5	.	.	TGTGCCAGCAGCGACATCGCCCCGTACTTC	CASSDIAPYF
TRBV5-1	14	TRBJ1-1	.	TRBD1	TGCGCCAGCAGCTTTCAGGGGGAGAACACTGAAGCTTTCTTT	CASSFQGENTEAFF
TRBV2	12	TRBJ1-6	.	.	TGTGCCAGCGAGCGGGATAATTCACCCCTCCACTTT	CASERDNSPLHF
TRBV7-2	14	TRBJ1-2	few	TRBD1	TGTGCCAGCAGCCCGCAAGGGGGCGACAATGGCTACACCTTC	CASSPQGGDNGYTF
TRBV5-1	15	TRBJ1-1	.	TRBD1	TGCGCCAGCAGCTTGGCGGACAGGGCTTTCACTGAAGCTTTCTTT	CASSLADRAFTEAFF
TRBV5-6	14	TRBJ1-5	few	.	TGTGCCAGCAGCTGGTGGGGGGGCAATCAGCCCCAGCATTTT	CASSWWGGNQPQHF
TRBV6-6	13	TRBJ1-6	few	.	TGTGCCAGCAGGTACGGAGGGGATTCACCCCTCCACTTT	CASRYGGDSPLHF
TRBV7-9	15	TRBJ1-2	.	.	TGTGCCAGCAGCTTATCAACCGGCAACACCTATGGCTACACCTTC	CASSLSTGNTYGYTF
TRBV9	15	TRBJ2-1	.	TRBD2	TGTGCCAGCAGCGCGAGCGGGGGGGCCTACAATGAGCAGTTCTTC	CASSASGGAYNEQFF
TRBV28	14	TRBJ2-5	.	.	TGTGCCAGCAGTTTAGGCACGTTCCAAGAGACCCAGTACTTC	CASSLGTFQETQYF
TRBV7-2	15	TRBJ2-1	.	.	TGTGCCAGCAGCTTATCAGGGTCCTCCTACAATGAGCAGTTCTTC	CASSLSGSSYNEQFF
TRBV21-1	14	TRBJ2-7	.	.	TGTGCCAGTCCTTACAGGGGGAAAACCTACGAGCAGTACTTC	CASPYRGKTYEQYF
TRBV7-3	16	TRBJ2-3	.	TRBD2	TGTGCCAGCAGCCCAGGGACTAGCTCAGAGGCAGATACGCAGTATTTT	CASSPGTSSEADTQYF
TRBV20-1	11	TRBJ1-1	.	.	TGCAGTGCCCCGACAGACAATGAAGCTTTCTTT	CSAPTDNEAFF
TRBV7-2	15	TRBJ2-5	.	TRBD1	TGTGCCAGCAGCTCGGGACAGGGGGCCCAAGAGACCCAGTACTTC	CASSSGQGAQETQYF
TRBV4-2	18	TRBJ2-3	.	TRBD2	TGTGCCAGCAGCCAAGTGGGTGGGGGACTAGCGGGCACAGATACGCAGTATTTT	CASSQVGGGLAGTDTQYF
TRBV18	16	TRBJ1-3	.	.	TGTGCCAGCTCACCGAGTCCCCCAGGGTCTGGAAACACCATATATTTT	CASSPSPPGSGNTIYF
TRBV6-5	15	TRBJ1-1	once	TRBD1	TGTGCCAGCAGTTGGGCAGGACAGGGTAACACTGAAGCTTTCTTT	CASSWAGQGNTEAFF
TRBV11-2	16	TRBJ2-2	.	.	TGTGCCAGCAGCTTATCACTAGCCAAGAACACCGGGGAGCTGTTTTTT	CASSLSLAKNTGELFF
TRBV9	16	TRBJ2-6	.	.	TGTGCCAGCAGCGTAGTAATGGGGACAGGGGCCAACGTCCTGACTTTC	CASSVVMGTGANVLTF
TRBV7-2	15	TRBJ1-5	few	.	TGTGCCAGCAGTTCAAGGGTCGCGGGCAATCAGCCCCAGCATTTT	CASSSRVAGNQPQHF
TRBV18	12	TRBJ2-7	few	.	TGTGCCAGCTCACAATACTCAAAAGAGCAGTACTTC	CASSQYSKEQYF
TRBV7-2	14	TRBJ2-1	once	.	TGTGCCAGCAGCAACGACAGACTGGACAATGAGCAGTTCTTC	CASSNDRLDNEQFF
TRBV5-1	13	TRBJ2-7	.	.	TGCGCCAGCAGCTTGGAATACGCTGGCGAGCAGTACTTC	CASSLEYAGEQYF
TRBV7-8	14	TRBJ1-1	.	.	TGTGCCAGCAGCCTGGGATACAGGATAGCTGAAGCTTTCTTT	CASSLGYRIAEAFF
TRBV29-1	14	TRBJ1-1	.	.	TGCAGCGTTCAAACTCAGGGGCGATACACTGAAGCTTTCTTT	CSVQTQGRYTEAFF
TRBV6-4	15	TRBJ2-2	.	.	TGTGCCAGCAGTTTAGGGCATTCGAACACCGGGGAGCTGTTTTTT	CASSLGHSNTGELFF